This T cell receptor (beta chain) was identified in a study of T cell responses to AZD1222 COVID-19 vaccine. Study-wide results and caveats: Baseline serostatus was positive in only six AZD1222 recipients. White British people made up most donors, females outnumbered males, and clonal diversity was possibly underestimated. There were vaccine-associated CD4 TCRs across spike, dominant at 160-218 and 743-854. Repertoires were obtained solely post-peak T cell response.

Repertoires were generated with immunoSEQ multiplex PCR, while TCRdb's copy carries only in-frame clones and drops some. The sample holds tens of thousands of clones; around 84% are singletons and the top ten take about 10%. In germline, CDR1 is LNHDA, CDR2 SQIVND (reference sequence). With V trimmed by 5 bases and J by 8 bases, 14 bases remained unmatched. The CDR3 runs to 15 residues. On this clone: The antigen remains undetermined.

This receptor was obtained from an adult in good health. The V call is TRBV19, the J call TRBJ1-2, with 7 positions matching TRBD1. The sequencing used peripheral blood, collected on day 0 of AZD1222 vaccination. The CDR3 sequence: CASSSRQGLEWGYTF. Written as DNA, the CDR3 is TGTGCCAGTAGTTCGAGACAGGGCTTAGAGTGGGGCTACACCTTC.